This entry lists 29 T cell receptor beta chains sequenced from one sample in a study of T-cell memory formation after mild COVID-19. TCRdb re-called the 5' RACE reads with MiXCR, one entry per CDR3 protein. Of almost 250,000 distinct CDR3 sequences in the sample, 15% are singletons; the top ten hold 2% to 2.5%. The sequencing input was PBMCs or a T cell subset sorted from them (not recorded which). These receptors originate from an adult woman who had mild COVID-19 (a few samples of this study predate the infection). Cell type and time point are not known.

About this clonotype itself: At one of its ends the junction is not consistent with the germline gene, which may arise from a read error. This chain joins TRBV9 and TRBJ1-1, with a possible D match to TRBD1 (5 bases). Germline V gene lookup returns CDR1 SGDLS and CDR2 YYNGEE. The CDR3 covers 15 residues. The CDR3 nucleotides read TGTGCCAGCAGCCCAGATCCAGGACACAAACCACCCCCACTTTTT. Amino acid sequence: CASSPDPGHKPPPLF.

As to this clonotype: A junction end diverges from the germline sequence, so it may reflect a read error. This sequence joins TRBV7-6 and TRBJ2-1; 9 positions agree with TRBD2. Germline V CDR1 and CDR2: SGHVS, FNYEAQ. CDR3 size: 16 residues. CDR3 DNA: TGTGCCAGCAGCCTAGCGGGATCGAGCTCCTACAATGAGCAGTTCTTC. This translates into CASSLAGSSSYNEQFF.

This clonotype was detected only a few times. J is TRBJ2-1 and V is TRBV11-3, with a weak D call TRBD2 (6 bases). Germline V gene sequence: CDR1 SGHNT, CDR2 YENEEA. The ends were cut back, 3 bases at V and 4 bases at J, with 19 bases in the middle. CDR3 length equals 17 residues. The chain's CDR3 is CASSLDLWGESYNEQFF. In nucleotides, the CDR3 is TGTGCCAGCAGCTTGGACCTATGGGGGGAATCTTACAATGAGCAGTTCTTC.

V and J are TRBV19 and TRBJ2-1; the D call may be TRBD1 or TRBD2 (5 bases each). V was shortened by 5 bases and J by 1 base, with 9 bases between the two germline ends. Germline loops: CDR1 LNHDA, CDR2 SQIVND (reference sequence). This CDR3 has 14 amino acids. The CDR3 coding sequence is TGTGCCAGTAGTGGGGGATGGTCCTACAATGAGCAGTTCTTC. Its translation is CASSGGWSYNEQFF.

The CDR3: CASREQEANYGYTF. DNA for the CDR3: TGTGCCAGCAGGGAACAAGAGGCTAACTATGGCTACACCTTC. The gene calls are TRBV6-1 and TRBJ1-2, with D uncertain. Germline CDR1 reads MNHNS; CDR2 reads SASEGT. The ends were cut back, 6 bases at V and 0 bases at J, with 11 bases in the middle. The CDR3 contains 14 residues.

The chain combines TRBV12-3 or TRBV12-4 with TRBJ1-2; TRBD1 matches at 10 bases. The CDR3 contains 15 residues. V lost 0 bases to trimming and J lost 7 bases; unmatched junction nucleotides: 5. The CDR3 here is CASSLAGRTGGGYTF. As DNA, the CDR3 is TGTGCCAGCAGTTTAGCGGGTCGGACAGGGGGTGGCTACACCTTC.

The chain links TRBV20-1 to TRBJ2-3, with a weak D call TRBD1 (7 bases). Trimming stripped 5 bases from V and 2 bases from J, with 17 bases between. Germline CDR1 and CDR2: DFQATT and SNEGSKA (reference sequence). This CDR3 comprises 15 residues. The CDR3 DNA follows: TGCAGTGCTGACTCCCCAGGGGGGATCACAGATACGCAGTATTTT. Protein: CSADSPGGITDTQYF.

This chain uses TRBV12-3 or TRBV12-4 with TRBJ2-3, with D perhaps being TRBD1 or TRBD2 (5 bases each). There are 16 residues in the CDR3. Trimming removed 7 bases at V and 0 bases at J, with 17 bases between. The CDR3 nucleotides are TGTGCCAGCACACCATGGGGGATATCTAGCACAGATACGCAGTATTTT. This gives the protein CASTPWGISSTDTQYF.

V is TRBV20-1 and J is TRBJ1-2, with D possibly being TRBD1 (5 bases). Germline V gives CDR1 DFQATT, CDR2 SNEGSKA (reference sequence). The CDR3 totals 12 residues. V lost 5 bases and J 7 bases, leaving 14 bases between the germline ends. CDR3 nucleotides: TGCAGTGCTGGGGGAGGGTTAGGTGGCTACACCTTC. This gives the protein CSAGGGLGGYTF.

This clonotype was observed at least ten times. The V call is TRBV4-1, the J call TRBJ2-3; TRBD1 is a possible D gene (5 bases). The germline V and J ends were trimmed by 3 bases and 10 bases, with 14 bases remaining between them. Germline V gives CDR1 MGHRA, CDR2 YSYEKL. This CDR3 spans 13 amino acids. The CDR3: CASSQVGPGSQYF. For the CDR3, the DNA is TGCGCCAGCAGCCAGGTCGGCCCAGGGTCGCAGTATTTT.

This clonotype has a handful of counts. This chain uses TRBV24-1 with TRBJ2-5; 8 bases match TRBD2. V was pared by 0 bases and J by 5 bases, with 7 bases of the junction left unmatched. The CDR3 covers 16 residues. Germline CDR1 and CDR2: KGHDR and SFDVKD. The CDR3 region has the DNA TGTGCCACCAGTGATTTGGGGTTAGCGGGACGGGAGACCCAGTACTTC. Translating it yields CATSDLGLAGRETQYF.

This clonotype showed up just a few times. The chain recombines TRBV15 with TRBJ2-7, with TRBD2 identical over 11 bases. CDR3 length: 17 amino acids. Germline lookup yields CDR1 LNHNV and CDR2 YYDKDF (reference sequence). J lost 1 base, V lost 2 bases, and 7 bases had no gene match. The CDR3 DNA follows: TGTGCCACCAGCAGACAAGCTAGCGGGAGGACATCCTACGAGCAGTACTTC. Its translation: CATSRQASGRTSYEQYF.

This chain uses TRBV7-8 with TRBJ2-1, with TRBD2 matching over 10 bases. From germline, CDR1 is SGHVS and CDR2 FQNEAQ. After removal of 6 bases from V and 5 bases from J, the junction contained 7 bases not matched to a gene. The CDR3 contains 15 residues. The DNA of the CDR3 is TGTGCCAGCAGGTATAGCGGGGGGCGTCACAATGAGCAGTTCTTC. Amino acids: CASRYSGGRHNEQFF.

This clonotype was seen a few times. The rearrangement joins TRBV5-6 to TRBJ2-3, with 10 positions matching TRBD2. The CDR3 contains 15 residues. The germline V gene encodes CDR1 SGHDT and CDR2 YYEEEE. V dropped 5 bases and J dropped 1; count of bases not matched to a gene: 4. The CDR3: CASRPLAGGTDTQYF. CDR3 coding DNA: TGTGCCAGCAGACCTCTAGCGGGGGGCACAGATACGCAGTATTTT.

V is TRBV6-2 or TRBV6-3 and J is TRBJ2-3; 10 positions agree with TRBD2. CDR3 length equals 16 residues. J was trimmed by 1 base and V by 6 bases; bases with no gene match: 7. Germline V CDR1 and CDR2: MNHEY, SVGEGT. Here the CDR3 DNA reads TGTGCCAGCAGAGAATCCGGGACTAGCGGCACAGATACGCAGTATTTT. Translation: CASRESGTSGTDTQYF.

Many counts were recorded for this clonotype. The genes are TRBV11-2 and TRBJ1-2, with D unresolved. CDR3 length equals 15 residues. V dropped 0 bases and J dropped 8 bases, with 16 bases sitting between them. The germline V gene has CDR1 SGHAT and CDR2 FQNNGV. CDR3 amino acids: CASSLEGSARRGYTF. The DNA of the CDR3 is TGTGCCAGCAGCTTAGAGGGGTCGGCTAGACGAGGCTACACCTTC.

CDR3 sequence reads: CASSLLAVTDTQYF. As DNA, the CDR3 is TGTGCCAGCAGTTTATTAGCGGTCACAGATACGCAGTATTTT. V is TRBV12-3 or TRBV12-4 and J is TRBJ2-3, with D possibly matching TRBD2 (6 bases). The CDR3 runs to 14 residues. Trimming pared 2 bases from V and 2 bases from J, leaving 8 bases between.

In this sample, this clonotype turned up a few times. The rearrangement uses TRBV5-6 and TRBJ2-5; a weak D match, TRBD1 (5 bases). CDR3 size: 14 residues. CDR1 and CDR2 (germline): SGHDT, YYEEEE. V lost 3 bases and J 4 bases, leaving 13 bases between the germline ends. CDR3: CASSSGFSGETQYF. DNA of the CDR3: TGTGCCAGCAGCTCAGGGTTTTCTGGAGAGACCCAGTACTTC.

This clonotype came up many times. The chain employs TRBV7-2 and TRBJ2-3, with D maybe TRBD2 (6 bases). Germline lookup yields CDR1 SGHTA and CDR2 FQGNSA. The V end lost 1 base, the J end lost 1 base, and 9 bases lay between the germline ends. CDR3 length: 15 residues. The CDR3 region has the DNA TGTGCCAGCAGCTTAGACGGGACTCGCACAGATACGCAGTATTTT. This translates into CASSLDGTRTDTQYF.

This clonotype was recorded a few times. The rearrangement uses TRBV7-2 and TRBJ2-2; D gene uncertain. V was pared by 3 bases and J by 5 bases, with 10 bases between. Per germline, CDR1 SGHTA and CDR2 FQGNSA. The CDR3 has 14 amino acids. As DNA, the CDR3 is TGTGCCAGCAGCTTTCGGCCGATAACCGGGGAGCTGTTTTTT. Protein product: CASSFRPITGELFF.

This clonotype was seen a handful of times. The chain carries TRBV7-2 and TRBJ1-2; TRBD1 matches at 10 bases. Germline loops: CDR1 SGHTA, CDR2 FQGNSA. The CDR3 extends over 18 amino acids. Unmatched junction bases numbered 12, after V lost 5 bases and J lost 0 bases. Here the CDR3 reads CASSTGRDRGLANYGYTF. The CDR3 DNA is TGTGCCAGCAGCACAGGGAGGGACAGGGGATTAGCTAACTATGGCTACACCTTC.

The CDR3 sequence is CASSWAASYEQYF. In nucleotides, the CDR3 is TGTGCCAGCAGCTGGGCAGCATCCTACGAGCAGTACTTC. The chain is built from TRBV11-2 and TRBJ2-7, with D unresolved. CDR3 size: 13 residues. CDR1 SGHAT and CDR2 FQNNGV come from the germline V gene. V gave up 4 bases and J gave up 1 base, with 8 bases separating them.

This clonotype was found a few times. J is TRBJ1-5 and V is TRBV2; D not certain. The CDR3 loop spans 14 amino acids. The germline V and J ends were trimmed by 6 bases and 3 bases, with 12 bases remaining between them. Germline CDR1 reads SNHLY; CDR2 reads FYNNEI. The chain's CDR3 is CASSTGRINQPQHF. CDR3 DNA sequence: TGTGCCAGCAGCACCGGACGGATCAATCAGCCCCAGCATTTT.

In this sample, this clonotype turned up a few times. V gene TRBV11-2 combines with J gene TRBJ2-5; D gene ambiguous. V lost 2 bases to trimming and J lost 2 bases, with 9 bases between them. Germline lookup yields CDR1 SGHAT and CDR2 FQNNGV. The CDR3 has 14 residues. Here the CDR3 reads CASSLTIMQETQYF. The CDR3 DNA is TGTGCCAGCAGCTTAACGATCATGCAAGAGACCCAGTACTTC.

This clonotype was counted a few times. The chain employs TRBV18 and TRBJ2-7; D is perhaps TRBD1 (6 bases). The CDR3 covers 15 residues. From germline, CDR1 is KGHSH and CDR2 LQKENI. The V end lost 6 bases, the J end lost 1 base, and 16 bases lay between the germline ends. The CDR3 loop reads CASSPGARGSYEQYF. CDR3 nucleotide sequence: TGTGCCAGCTCCCCAGGGGCAAGGGGATCCTACGAGCAGTACTTC.

The gene calls are TRBV4-1 and TRBJ2-5, with 12 bases aligning to TRBD2. The V gene end was trimmed by 1 base and the J gene end by 1 base; junction bases not matched to a gene: 1. Germline CDR1 MGHRA, CDR2 YSYEKL. The length of the CDR3 is 16 residues. The CDR3 DNA follows: TGCGCCAGCAGCCAAGGGACTAGCGGGGCCCAAGAGACCCAGTACTTC. Amino acids: CASSQGTSGAQETQYF.

The CDR3 nucleotides read TGTGCCAGCAGCTTCGGACTAGCGGGAGATTCGGATACGCAGTATTTT. It specifies CASSFGLAGDSDTQYF. The rearrangement joins TRBV7-9 to TRBJ2-3; 13 positions match TRBD2. In germline, CDR1 is SEHNR, CDR2 FQNEAQ (reference sequence). J gave up 6 bases and V 3 bases, and 6 bases lay outside the gene matches. CDR3 length: 16 residues.

This chain connects TRBV14 to TRBJ2-4; TRBD1 or TRBD2 may be the D gene (5 bases each). This CDR3 is built from 16 residues. Trimming took 4 bases from V and 6 from J, leaving 19 bases between them. Germline values: CDR1 SGHDN, CDR2 FVKESK. Here the CDR3 DNA reads TGTGCCAGCAGCCCCCCCGGGGCGAATATACTAAACATTCAGTACTTC. It specifies CASSPPGANILNIQYF.

This clonotype was detected only a few times. The chain employs TRBV20-1 and TRBJ1-5; TRBD1 agrees at 7 bases. The CDR3 covers 12 residues. Unmatched junction bases numbered 1, after V lost 3 bases and J lost 5 bases. CDR1 is DFQATT and CDR2 is SNEGSKA in the germline V gene (reference sequence). This CDR3 is CSASDRDQPQHF. The CDR3 nucleotides are TGCAGTGCTAGTGACAGGGATCAGCCCCAGCATTTT.